What follows are 14 T cell receptor beta chains derived from one specimen sequenced in a study of shared clonotypes between healthy human individuals. Using immunoSEQ multiplex PCR, the repertoire was profiled, and TCRdb retains in-frame clones only, with some absent. The sample has over a million clones, 75% to 80% seen once. The source material was memory CD4+ T cells from PBMCs. Regarding subset: CD45RA-negative fraction. Receptor source: a man aged 18 to 30 in good health. Some clones in this sample may be carry-over from other donors' samples.

The sample holds a few counts of this clone. The chain employs TRBV30 and TRBJ1-1, with D tentatively TRBD1 (6 bases). Germline CDR1 GTSNPN, CDR2 SVGIG (reference sequence). V was trimmed by 8 bases and J by 10 bases, leaving 20 bases between them. The CDR3 has 12 amino acids. CDR3 region: CARGDIRSRAFF. DNA of the CDR3: TGTGCCAGAGGGGACATCCGGAGTCGAGCTTTCTTT.

The chain couples TRBV30 to TRBJ2-7; no reliable D call. CDR3 length: 15 amino acids. V was trimmed by 4 bases and J by 3 bases, leaving 19 bases between them. Germline V gene sequence: CDR1 GTSNPN, CDR2 SVGIG (reference sequence). The CDR3 sequence: CAWIVGALPNYEQYF. CDR3 sequence (DNA): TGTGCCTGGATTGTCGGCGCGCTCCCAAACTACGAGCAGTACTTC.

The chain's CDR3 is CASSPAGTEVAEAFF. Written as DNA, the CDR3 is TGTGCCAGCTCACCAGCCGGGACGGAAGTCGCTGAAGCTTTCTTT. The chain uses TRBV18 and TRBJ1-1, with D perhaps TRBD1 (5 bases). CDR3 size: 15 residues. V was trimmed by 2 bases and J by 6 bases, leaving 16 bases between them. Germline loops: CDR1 KGHSH, CDR2 LQKENI.

This chain joins TRBV19 and TRBJ1-5, with 10 bases identical to TRBD1. The CDR3 has 17 amino acids. The junction had 10 bases not matched to a gene; V was cut back by 5 bases and J by 3 bases. CDR1 LNHDA and CDR2 SQIVND come from the germline V gene (reference sequence). In nucleotides, the CDR3 is TGTGCCAGTAGTGCTCGGGACAGGGGTCTGATCAATCAGCCCCAGCATTTT. Translation: CASSARDRGLINQPQHF. The variable domain in full, completed from reference TRBV19 and TRBJ1-5, reads DGGITQSPKYLFRKEGQNVTLSCEQNLNHDAMYWYRQDPGQGLRLIYYSQIVNDFQKGDIAEGYSVSREKKESFPLTVTSAQKNPTAFYLCASSARDRGLINQPQHFGDGTRLSIL.

Regarding this clone: Additional DNA sequences in this sample encode the identical CDR3. The rearrangement uses TRBV29-1 and TRBJ2-7; 7 bases agree with TRBD1. This CDR3 spans 12 amino acids. Trimming at V came to 4 bases and at J to 2 bases, leaving 2 bases not matched to a gene. The germline V gene has CDR1 SQVTM and CDR2 ANQGSEA. DNA for the CDR3: TGCAGCGTTGGGGACAGCGCCTACGAGCAGTACTTC. Its translation: CSVGDSAYEQYF.

The chain links TRBV28 to TRBJ1-2; TRBD1 aligns across 9 bases. The CDR3 totals 16 residues. V was pared by 5 bases and J by 4 bases, with 11 bases of the junction left unmatched. The germline gives CDR1 MDHEN, CDR2 SYDVKM. For the CDR3, the DNA is TGTGCCAGCAGTACAATCCGGGACAGGGAACCCTATGGCTACACCTTC. It specifies CASSTIRDREPYGYTF.

CDR3 nucleotide sequence: TGTGCCTGGAATCAGGGGGCTGGTGAAGCTTTCTTT. This encodes CAWNQGAGEAFF. The rearrangement joins TRBV30 to TRBJ1-1, with 8 nucleotides matching TRBD1. CDR1 is GTSNPN, CDR2 SVGIG, per germline (reference sequence). This CDR3 contains 12 residues. The V segment lost 4 bases and the J segment 7 bases; nucleotides outside the gene matches: 5. Based on the CDR3 plus reference TRBV30 and TRBJ1-1, the full variable domain is SQTIHQWPATLVQPVGSPLSLECTVEGTSNPNLYWYRQAAGRGLQLLFYSVGIGQISSEVPQNLSASRPQDRQFILSSKKLLLSDSGFYLCAWNQGAGEAFFGQGTRLTVV.

The CDR3 DNA reads as TGTGCCAGCAGTTCCTCGGGAGAGACCCAGTACTTC. Its translation: CASSSSGETQYF. The rearrangement joins TRBV27 to TRBJ2-5; D is undetermined. V lost 4 bases and J 4 bases, leaving 7 bases between the germline ends. Looked up from germline, CDR1 is MNHEY and CDR2 is SMNVEV (reference sequence). The CDR3 runs 12 residues.

This clone has a handful of counts. This chain uses TRBV5-6 with TRBJ2-1; TRBD2 matches at 9 bases. The junction had 9 bases not matched to a gene; V was cut back by 0 bases and J by 2 bases. Germline V gene sequence: CDR1 SGHDT, CDR2 YYEEEE. The CDR3 loop spans 18 amino acids. The CDR3 DNA is TGTGCCAGCAGCTTGGGTTTCCTAGCGGGATCTACCTACAATGAGCAGTTCTTC. Amino acid sequence: CASSLGFLAGSTYNEQFF.

The chain recombines TRBV4-2 with TRBJ1-5, with a tentative D call TRBD1 (6 bases). CDR3 size: 15 residues. Germline V gives CDR1 LGHNA, CDR2 YNFKEQ. Trimming took 0 bases from V and 4 from J, leaving 10 bases between them. The DNA for the CDR3 is TGTGCCAGCAGCCAAGAATACAGGGCAAATCAGCCCCAGCATTTT. Amino acids: CASSQEYRANQPQHF.

This clone was counted once. V usage is TRBV2 and J usage is TRBJ2-5, with a possible D match to TRBD2 (6 bases). V was pared by 5 bases and J by 5 bases, with 21 bases between. The CDR3 is 16 amino acids. Germline-derived CDR1 and CDR2 are SNHLY and FYNNEI. For the CDR3, the DNA is TGTGCCAGCAGTCGGGGGACCCTAAGTTTGTTGGAGACCCAGTACTTC. Translation gives CASSRGTLSLLETQYF.

This clone appeared once. The J gene is TRBJ1-5, the V gene TRBV28, with D perhaps TRBD1 (5 bases). This CDR3 comprises 16 residues. Trimming left V 3 bases short and J 0 bases short, with 12 bases between. Looked up from germline, CDR1 is MDHEN and CDR2 is SYDVKM. CDR3 in amino acids: CASSLTRGASNQPQHF. The DNA for the CDR3 is TGTGCCAGCAGTTTGACAAGGGGTGCTAGCAATCAGCCCCAGCATTTT. Full variable domain (rest looked up from reference TRBV28 and TRBJ1-5): DVKVTQSSRYLVKRTGEKVFLECVQDMDHENMFWYRQDPGLGLRLIYFSYDVKMKEKGDIPEGYSVSREKKERFSLILESASTNQTSMYLCASSLTRGASNQPQHFGDGTRLSIL.

The genes are TRBV27 and TRBJ1-1; D might be TRBD1 (5 bases). CDR1 is MNHEY and CDR2 is SMNVEV in the germline V gene (reference sequence). The germline V and J ends were trimmed by 3 bases and 0 bases, with 11 bases remaining between them. The CDR3 length is 15 residues. CDR3 region: CASSFSAGLNTEAFF. The CDR3 DNA follows: TGTGCCAGCAGTTTCTCGGCAGGGCTGAACACTGAAGCTTTCTTT.

This chain connects TRBV2 to TRBJ1-1; D is unresolved. Per the germline V gene, CDR1 is SNHLY and CDR2 is FYNNEI. The CDR3 covers 14 residues. V was clipped by 7 bases and J by 1 base, with 13 bases between them. The CDR3 DNA sequence: TGTGCCAGCAATGTGGCAGGATCGAACACTGAAGCTTTCTTT. Translating it yields CASNVAGSNTEAFF.